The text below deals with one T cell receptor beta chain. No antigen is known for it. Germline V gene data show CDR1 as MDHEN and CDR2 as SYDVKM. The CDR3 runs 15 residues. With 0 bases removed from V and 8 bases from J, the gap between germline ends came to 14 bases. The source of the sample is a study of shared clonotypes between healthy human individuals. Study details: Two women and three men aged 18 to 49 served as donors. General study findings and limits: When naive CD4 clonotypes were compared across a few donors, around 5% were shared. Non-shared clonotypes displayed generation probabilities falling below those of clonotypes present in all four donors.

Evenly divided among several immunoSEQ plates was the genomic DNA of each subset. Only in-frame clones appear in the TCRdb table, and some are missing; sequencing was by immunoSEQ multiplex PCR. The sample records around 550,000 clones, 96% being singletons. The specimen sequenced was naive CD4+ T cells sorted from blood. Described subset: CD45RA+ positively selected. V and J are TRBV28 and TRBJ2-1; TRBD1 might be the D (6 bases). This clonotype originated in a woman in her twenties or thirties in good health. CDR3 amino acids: CASSLWGAMLDEQFF. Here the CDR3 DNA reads TGTGCCAGCAGTTTATGGGGGGCTATGTTGGATGAGCAGTTCTTC.